This is a list of T cell receptor beta chains from one sample in a study of T cell changes during pregnancy in multiple sclerosis. Using immunoSEQ multiplex PCR, the repertoire was profiled, and TCRdb retains in-frame clones only, with some absent. The sample carries 40,000 to 55,000 clones, 91% recorded once. The material sequenced was CD8+ T cells from peripheral blood mononuclear cells, taken in the second trimester of pregnancy. The receptors originated from a female donor with multiple sclerosis, enrolled in a pregnancy study. The CDR3 runs from the conserved cysteine through the conserved F or W. The D gene is left open where the match is weak. Clone size, where shown, is once, few, many, or a class for clones that have expanded.

d_call	clone_size	v_call	j_call	cdr3_aa	cdr3_nt
.	.	TRBV19	TRBJ2-3	CASKERVTTDTQYF	TGTGCCAGTAAGGAGCGGGTGACCACAGATACGCAGTATTTT
TRBD2	.	TRBV2	TRBJ2-1	CASSFLAGGGNEQFF	TGTGCCAGCAGTTTTCTAGCGGGGGGAGGGAATGAGCAGTTCTTC
.	.	TRBV29-1	TRBJ1-1	CSAEDMTEAFF	TGCAGCGCCGAGGACATGACTGAAGCTTTCTTT
TRBD2	.	TRBV9	TRBJ2-1	CASSPSGGGLNEQFF	TGTGCCAGCAGCCCTAGCGGGGGGGGGTTGAATGAGCAGTTCTTC
.	.	TRBV29-1	TRBJ1-2	CSVKGGEGARAYGYTF	TGCAGCGTCAAAGGAGGGGAGGGAGCACGGGCCTATGGCTACACCTTC
TRBD2	.	TRBV9	TRBJ2-2	CASSPPGLAGGNTGELFF	TGTGCCAGTAGCCCCCCGGGACTAGCGGGGGGGAACACCGGGGAGCTGTTTTTT
TRBD2	.	TRBV2	TRBJ2-3	CASSEANLAGGTDTQYF	TGTGCCAGCAGTGAAGCGAACCTAGCGGGGGGTACAGATACGCAGTATTTT
.	.	TRBV7-9	TRBJ1-2	CANEEGPNYGYTF	TGTGCCAACGAGGAGGGTCCTAACTATGGCTACACCTTC
TRBD1	few	TRBV10-3	TRBJ1-1	CAISEPQGARDAEAFF	TGTGCCATCAGTGAGCCACAGGGGGCGCGGGATGCTGAAGCTTTCTTT
TRBD1	.	TRBV5-1	TRBJ2-7	CASSLGQAGYEQYF	TGCGCCAGCAGCCTGGGACAGGCGGGCTACGAGCAGTACTTC
TRBD2	.	TRBV6-5	TRBJ2-1	CASSYGTNNEQFF	TGTGCCAGCAGTTACGGGACTAACAATGAGCAGTTCTTC
.	.	TRBV4-2	TRBJ1-5	CASPQGGRVNQPQHF	TGTGCCAGCCCTCAAGGCGGGAGGGTGAATCAGCCCCAGCATTTT
.	.	TRBV7-3	TRBJ2-5	CASSSPGETQYF	TGTGCCAGCAGCTCCCCCGGGGAGACCCAGTACTTC
.	.	TRBV14	TRBJ1-1	CASSRNRVENTEAFF	TGTGCCAGCAGCCGGAACAGGGTGGAGAACACTGAAGCTTTCTTT
TRBD1	medium-sized	TRBV15	TRBJ1-6	CATSRDPGQGYSPLHF	TGTGCCACCAGCAGAGATCCGGGACAGGGATATTCACCCCTCCACTTT
TRBD1	.	TRBV5-4	TRBJ1-1	CASSLGGGNTEAFF	TGTGCCAGCAGCTTGGGAGGGGGCAACACTGAAGCTTTCTTT
.	.	TRBV29-1	TRBJ2-7	CSGLSTSDYEQYF	TGCAGCGGTCTCTCCACTAGTGATTACGAGCAGTACTTC
.	.	TRBV7-8	TRBJ1-2	CASSPLSANYGYTF	TGTGCCAGCAGCCCCCTTTCGGCTAACTATGGCTACACCTTC
.	once	TRBV7-6	TRBJ2-7	CASSLAGRSYEQYF	TGTGCCAGCAGCTTAGCGGGGCGGTCCTACGAGCAGTACTTC
TRBD1	.	TRBV30	TRBJ1-1	CAWSRGHTEAFF	TGTGCCTGGAGTAGGGGGCACACTGAAGCTTTCTTT
TRBD1	medium-sized	TRBV4-2	TRBJ2-3	CASSQATGGSDTQYF	TGTGCCAGCAGCCAAGCAACAGGGGGCTCAGATACGCAGTATTTT
TRBD1	.	TRBV7-9	TRBJ1-2	CASSSTGNYGYTF	TGTGCCAGCAGCTCGACAGGGAACTATGGCTACACCTTC
TRBD2	.	TRBV9	TRBJ2-5	CASSVGTSGGLQETQYF	TGTGCCAGCAGCGTGGGGACTAGCGGGGGGCTTCAAGAGACCCAGTACTTC
.	.	TRBV7-8	TRBJ1-4	CASSLVRAGVELFF	TGTGCCAGCAGCTTAGTCAGGGCCGGAGTTGAACTGTTTTTT
.	once	TRBV18	TRBJ2-5	CASSGQGQHLAIQETQYF	TGTGCCAGCTCTGGCCAGGGTCAACACCTCGCGATTCAAGAGACCCAGTACTTC
.	.	TRBV4-3	TRBJ2-7	CASSQDTGPGEQYF	TGCGCCAGCAGCCAAGATACAGGGCCCGGCGAGCAGTACTTC
TRBD2	few	TRBV9	TRBJ2-1	CASSVEAGGGIEQFF	TGTGCCAGCAGCGTAGAGGCCGGGGGGGGGATTGAGCAGTTCTTC
.	.	TRBV6-1	TRBJ1-3	CASSELGPGSGNTIYF	TGTGCCAGCAGTGAATTGGGGCCCGGCTCTGGAAACACCATATATTTT
TRBD2	.	TRBV6-1	TRBJ2-3	CASSELLYPQRGGGTDTQYF	TGTGCCAGCAGTGAACTTCTTTACCCTCAGCGGGGGGGCGGAACAGATACGCAGTATTTT
TRBD2	.	TRBV11-2	TRBJ2-5	CASSSLAGLETQYF	TGTGCCAGCAGCTCTTTAGCGGGGTTAGAGACCCAGTACTTC
TRBD2	.	TRBV25-1	TRBJ2-1	CASGGGNEQFF	TGTGCCAGCGGCGGGGGGAATGAGCAGTTCTTC
TRBD1	.	TRBV7-3	TRBJ1-5	CAIGTTGNQPQHF	TGTGCCATCGGCACGACAGGGAATCAGCCCCAGCATTTT
TRBD1	.	TRBV29-1	TRBJ2-7	CSARTGGAYEQYF	TGCAGCGCCCGGACAGGGGGGGCCTACGAGCAGTACTTC
.	.	TRBV9	TRBJ1-6	CASSVGTGPGLHF	TGTGCCAGCAGCGTGGGCACTGGGCCAGGGCTCCACTTT
.	.	TRBV6-4	TRBJ1-1	CASSEEPGVGTEAFF	TGTGCCAGCAGTGAGGAGCCAGGGGTGGGCACTGAAGCTTTCTTT
TRBD1	few	TRBV19	TRBJ1-1	CASTAGTGSTEAFF	TGTGCCAGTACGGCCGGGACAGGGAGCACTGAAGCTTTCTTT
TRBD1	.	TRBV4-2	TRBJ2-7	CASRFTGASYEQYF	TGTGCCAGCAGGTTTACAGGGGCCTCCTACGAGCAGTACTTC
.	once	TRBV19	TRBJ1-5	CASSIVRGAWEPQHF	TGTGCCAGTAGTATAGTCCGGGGAGCGTGGGAGCCCCAGCATTTT
.	.	TRBV9	TRBJ1-2	CASSPGGVRDYGYTF	TGTGCCAGCAGCCCTGGAGGGGTTAGGGACTATGGCTACACCTTC
TRBD1	.	TRBV9	TRBJ2-7	CASGHVRDSFYEQYF	TGTGCCAGCGGACATGTCCGGGACAGTTTCTACGAGCAGTACTTC
TRBD2	.	TRBV27	TRBJ2-1	CASSAGGSYNEQFF	TGTGCCAGCAGCGCGGGGGGTTCCTACAATGAGCAGTTCTTC
.	.	TRBV4-1	TRBJ2-2	CASSQGLLARTGELFF	TGCGCCAGCAGCCAAGGACTCCTAGCTCGTACCGGGGAGCTGTTTTTT
.	.	TRBV9	TRBJ1-2	CASSPLSGGGVNYGYTF	TGTGCCAGCAGCCCCCTCAGCGGGGGGGGAGTGAACTATGGCTACACCTTC
.	.	TRBV4-2	TRBJ1-1	CASSLPSNTEAFF	TGTGCCAGCAGCCTCCCCTCGAACACTGAAGCTTTCTTT
.	.	TRBV9	TRBJ2-6	CASSVALGGGANVLTF	TGTGCCAGCAGCGTGGCCCTAGGGGGAGGGGCCAACGTCCTGACTTTC
.	.	TRBV4-3	TRBJ1-5	CASSQDHGDQPQHF	TGCGCCAGCAGCCAAGATCATGGAGATCAGCCCCAGCATTTT
.	.	TRBV6-6	TRBJ1-1	CASSYSGQYTEAFF	TGTGCCAGCAGTTACTCTGGGCAGTACACTGAAGCTTTCTTT
.	.	TRBV2	TRBJ2-4	CASKYQGGNIQYF	TGTGCCAGCAAGTATCAGGGAGGAAACATTCAGTACTTC
TRBD2	.	TRBV30	TRBJ2-1	CARDISGGAYNEQFF	TGTGCCCGGGATATCAGCGGGGGAGCTTACAATGAGCAGTTCTTC
TRBD2	.	TRBV6-6	TRBJ2-2	CASQPGGIGELFF	TGTGCCAGCCAACCCGGGGGGATCGGGGAGCTGTTTTTT
.	.	TRBV25-1	TRBJ2-7	CASSEGPGVSYEQYF	TGTGCCAGCAGTGAAGGGCCAGGGGTCTCCTACGAGCAGTACTTC